These T cell receptor beta chains were read from a single sample in a study of lymphopenia after photon versus proton radiotherapy. Clones were sequenced by immunoSEQ multiplex PCR, and TCRdb holds only the in-frame ones, with some missing. This sample has tens of thousands of clones, with 80% to 90% found just once. The sequenced sample was peripheral blood, obtained from a patient treated with proton-based radiotherapy. The receptor set was obtained from an elderly man with esophageal cancer. CDR3s include the opening cysteine and the closing phenylalanine or tryptophan. Fields, in order: D gene, V gene, clone size, J gene, CDR3 protein, CDR3 DNA. A D gene is named only where the DNA matches it firmly. The size field is filled for only some rows; it gives once, few, many or a size class.

>-|TRBV7-2|-|TRBJ1-3
CASSQTSGAAGNTIYF
TGTGCCAGCAGCCAAACGTCAGGGGCTGCTGGAAACACCATATATTTT
>-|TRBV5-8|-|TRBJ2-3
CASSLGLGTQYF
TGTGCCAGCAGCTTGGGTCTTGGTACGCAGTATTTT
>-|TRBV4-1|-|TRBJ2-2
CASSQVDTVAGELFF
TGCGCCAGCAGCCAAGTGGACACGGTGGCCGGGGAGCTGTTTTTT
>-|TRBV5-4|once|TRBJ1-6
CASSPDTNSPLHF
TGTGCCAGCAGCCCCGACACGAATTCACCCCTCCACTTT
>-|TRBV18|-|TRBJ2-1
CASSPILITYNEQFF
TGTGCCAGCTCACCCATTCTGATTACTTACAATGAGCAGTTCTTC
>TRBD1|TRBV19|-|TRBJ1-2
CASTGQGGFNYGYTF
TGTGCCAGTACCGGACAGGGGGGCTTTAACTATGGCTACACCTTC
>-|TRBV7-8|-|TRBJ1-5
CASSRGRQGLWNQPQHF
TGTGCCAGCAGTAGGGGTAGGCAGGGCCTATGGAATCAGCCCCAGCATTTT
>-|TRBV6-1|-|TRBJ1-2
CASSEALDSYGYTF
TGTGCCAGCAGTGAAGCTTTGGACAGCTATGGCTACACCTTC
>-|TRBV6-1|-|TRBJ1-1
CASSENRGFEAFF
TGTGCCAGCAGTGAAAACAGAGGGTTTGAAGCTTTCTTT
>-|TRBV5-1|-|TRBJ2-5
CASSFWGRETQYF
TGCGCCAGCAGCTTTTGGGGGCGAGAGACCCAGTACTTC
>TRBD1|TRBV18|once|TRBJ2-7
CASSPTGLEQYF
TGTGCCAGCTCACCGACAGGGTTAGAGCAGTACTTC
>-|TRBV5-4|-|TRBJ2-1
CASSLGQTFFNEQFF
TGTGCCAGCAGCTTGGGACAGACCTTTTTCAATGAGCAGTTCTTC
>TRBD1|TRBV5-8|-|TRBJ1-1
CASSLAGQGLAEAFF
TGTGCCAGCAGCTTGGCCGGACAGGGCCTGGCTGAAGCTTTCTTT
>TRBD1|TRBV19|-|TRBJ2-7
CASSKTGEEQYF
TGTGCCAGTAGTAAGACAGGGGAAGAGCAGTACTTC
>TRBD1|TRBV5-1|few|TRBJ1-2
CASSLDGQDYGYTF
TGCGCCAGCAGCTTGGATGGACAGGACTATGGCTACACCTTC
>-|TRBV2|once|TRBJ1-1
CARRDMNTEAFF
TGTGCCAGGAGAGACATGAACACTGAAGCTTTCTTT
>-|TRBV4-3|-|TRBJ2-3
CASSQGLPRTDTQYF
TGCGCCAGCAGCCAAGGACTCCCCCGCACAGATACGCAGTATTTT
>-|TRBV18|once|TRBJ2-3
CASSPDASTDTQYF
TGTGCCAGCTCACCCGACGCTAGCACAGATACGCAGTATTTT
>-|TRBV7-8|-|TRBJ2-7
CASSRNRVGGEQYF
TGTGCCAGCAGCCGAAACAGGGTCGGGGGCGAGCAGTACTTC
>-|TRBV7-2|-|TRBJ2-3
CASLRGGSTDTQYF
TGTGCCAGCCTGAGGGGGGGCAGCACAGATACGCAGTATTTT
>-|TRBV5-1|-|TRBJ1-1
CASSSVGGNTEAFF
TGCGCCAGCAGCTCGGTGGGGGGGAACACTGAAGCTTTCTTT
>-|TRBV5-4|-|TRBJ2-7
CASRPGGGSSYEQYF
TGTGCCAGCAGGCCAGGTGGGGGCAGCTCCTACGAGCAGTACTTC
>-|TRBV11-2|-|TRBJ2-1
CASSILDFEQFF
TGTGCCAGCAGCATACTTGATTTTGAGCAGTTCTTC
>TRBD2|TRBV5-5|-|TRBJ2-7
CASSGISGPMGQYF
TGTGCCAGCAGCGGCATTAGCGGGCCTATGGGGCAGTACTTC
>-|TRBV5-6|once|TRBJ2-7
CASSLTIYEQYF
TGTGCCAGCAGCCTGACTATCTACGAGCAGTACTTC
>TRBD1|TRBV19|-|TRBJ2-7
CASNMGQSYEQYF
TGTGCCAGTAATATGGGACAGTCCTACGAGCAGTACTTC
>-|TRBV19|-|TRBJ1-5
CASKRAYNQPQHF
TGTGCCAGTAAGAGGGCCTACAATCAGCCCCAGCATTTT